This TCR beta chain was captured by sequencing in a study of blood T cell repertoires in COVID-19. Assay used: immunoSEQ multiplex PCR; TCRdb lists only in-frame clones, some missing. Found here are about 89,000 clones, 78% of them singletons; the top ten hold approximately 6%. The CDR3 is 13 residues long. V was shortened by 2 bases and J by 7 bases, with 6 bases between the two germline ends. CDR1 SEHNR and CDR2 FQNEAQ come from the germline V gene (reference sequence). This TCR derives from a man aged 65 to 85 with COVID-19, enrolled during active disease. The sequencing sample was made of peripheral blood. The rearrangement joins TRBV7-9 to TRBJ1-6; D uncertain. The DNA for the CDR3 is TGTGCCAGCAGCTTAATCATCAATTCACCCCTCCACTTT. Translated, it gives CASSLIINSPLHF. Using reference TRBV7-9 and TRBJ1-6 for the parts outside the CDR3, the full variable domain is DTGVSQNPRHKITKRGQNVTFRCDPISEHNRLYWYRQTLGQGPEFLTYFQNEAQLEKSRLLSDRFSAERPKGSFSTLEIQRTEQGDSAMYLCASSLIINSPLHFGNGTRLTVT.